These 21 T cell receptor beta chains were all obtained from the same sample, sequenced in a study of CD8+ T cells in alopecia areata. Following RNA extraction, reverse transcription yielded cDNA that acted as the sequencing template. Sequenced by immunoSEQ multiplex PCR; TCRdb stores in-frame clones only, minus some. The sample consists of about 130,000 clones, around three fifths of them appearing once. The sample was CD4+ T cells sorted from blood, taken at week 0. The receptors come from a human donor with alopecia areata.

This clone was counted a single time. This may arise from a read error, as a much more abundant clone is one base away. V is TRBV7-7 and J is TRBJ1-1; D call uncertain. Trimming left V 1 base short and J 0 bases short, with 3 bases between. CDR1 and CDR2 (germline): SSHAT, FNYEAQ (reference sequence). The CDR3 sequence is 13 residues long. The CDR3 DNA is TGTGCCAGCAGCTTAGAGGTGAACACTGAAGCTTTCTTT. As protein: CASSLEVNTEAFF.

The chain has TRBV9 and TRBJ1-2, with a tentative D call TRBD1 (6 bases). The length of the CDR3 is 16 residues. CDR1 and CDR2 from the germline V gene are SGDLS and YYNGEE. The V gene lost 3 bases and the J gene lost 0 bases, with 15 bases spanning the gap. CDR3: CASSAGPWTANYGYTF. The CDR3 DNA reads as TGTGCCAGCAGCGCAGGCCCATGGACAGCTAACTATGGCTACACCTTC.

This clone has just a few counts. The CDR3 nucleotides read TGCGCCAGCAGCTTGGCTGGGAGGAGCATTCAGTACTTC. This sequence encodes CASSLAGRSIQYF. This chain connects TRBV5-1 to TRBJ2-4; tentatively, D is TRBD2 (6 bases). Trimming left V 0 bases short and J 9 bases short, with 10 bases between. CDR1 is SGHRS and CDR2 is YFSETQ in the germline V gene. This CDR3 has 13 residues.

The chain is built from TRBV4-3 and TRBJ2-1; perhaps D is TRBD1 or TRBD2 (5 bases each). In germline, CDR1 is LGHNA, CDR2 YSLEER. V lost 0 bases and J 5 bases, leaving 17 bases between the germline ends. This CDR3 is 17 amino acids long. The CDR3 nucleotides are TGCGCCAGCAGCCAAGATCCGGGACCGAACCTCAACAATGAGCAGTTCTTC. Translation: CASSQDPGPNLNNEQFF.

The J gene is TRBJ2-7, the V gene TRBV5-4; a possible D gene is TRBD1 (6 bases). V lost 4 bases and J 2 bases, leaving 13 bases between the germline ends. CDR1 is SGHNT, CDR2 YYREEE, per germline (reference sequence). The CDR3 consists of 14 residues. CDR3 sequence (DNA): TGTGCCAGCAGCCACAGGGCTTCCCCCTACGAGCAGTACTTC. This sequence encodes CASSHRASPYEQYF.

The genes are TRBV5-1 and TRBJ1-6; 9 nucleotides line up with TRBD1. The germline gives CDR1 SGHRS, CDR2 YFSETQ. V was clipped by 3 bases and J by 5 bases; unmatched bases: 9. The CDR3 runs to 17 residues. CDR3 residues: CASSSGGQGRNNSPLHF. In DNA, the CDR3 is TGCGCCAGCAGCTCCGGAGGACAGGGGAGAAATAATTCACCCCTCCACTTT.

This clone has a handful of counts. V and J are TRBV10-3 and TRBJ1-2; a possible D gene is TRBD1 (5 bases). Germline CDR1 and CDR2: ENHRY and SYGVKD. The length of the CDR3 is 13 residues. Trimming cost V 2 bases and J 5 bases, with 9 bases left between them. CDR3 in DNA: TGTGCCATCAGTGAGGGGGGAGTGTATGGCTACACCTTC. This translates into CAISEGGVYGYTF.

The chain couples TRBV10-3 to TRBJ1-2; 8 bases map to TRBD1. This CDR3 region has 15 residues. Germline V gene data show CDR1 as ENHRY and CDR2 as SYGVKD. V was clipped by 5 bases and J by 8 bases; unmatched bases: 13. This CDR3 reads CAISHGTGPNGGYTF. The CDR3, as DNA: TGTGCCATCAGTCACGGGACAGGCCCCAATGGAGGCTACACCTTC.

In regard to this clone: Its ends do not fully match the called genes, so a read error is possible. This sequence joins TRBV6-5 and TRBJ1-1; 7 nucleotides agree with TRBD1. CDR3 length: 15 residues. Germline CDR1 is MNHEY and CDR2 is SVGAGI. Written as DNA, the CDR3 is TGTGCCAGCAGTCCAGAACAGGGGCGGAACGCTGAAGCTTTCTTT. Protein product: CASSPEQGRNAEAFF.

Only one count was recorded for this clone. The chain employs TRBV5-1 and TRBJ2-7; 11 positions match TRBD2. Germline V gene sequence: CDR1 SGHRS, CDR2 YFSETQ. V dropped 4 bases and J dropped 3; count of bases not matched to a gene: 6. This CDR3 region has 15 residues. The CDR3 spells CASSKGLAEIYEQYF. CDR3 nucleotides: TGCGCCAGCAGCAAGGGACTAGCGGAAATCTACGAGCAGTACTTC.

The CDR3 spells CASSPLAGTTGELFF. In DNA, the CDR3 is TGTGCCAGCTCACCACTGGCAGGGACTACCGGGGAGCTGTTTTTT. The chain couples TRBV18 to TRBJ2-2; D may be TRBD2 (6 bases). CDR1 and CDR2 from the germline V gene are KGHSH and LQKENI. Trimming removed 1 base at V and 5 bases at J, with 11 bases between. This CDR3 spans 15 amino acids.

Only a few counts were recorded for this clone. The V gene is TRBV14, the J gene TRBJ1-1; possibly TRBD1 for D (5 bases). The CDR3 length is 15 residues. The V end was cut by 1 base, the J end by 3 bases, with 12 bases between. Germline CDR1 reads SGHDN; CDR2 reads FVKESK. CDR3 in DNA: TGTGCCAGCAGCCAAGGGGCAGGGATGCACACTGAAGCTTTCTTT. Translation gives CASSQGAGMHTEAFF.

The rearrangement uses TRBV4-3 and TRBJ1-5; no firm D call. This CDR3 contains 15 residues. V was shortened by 1 base and J by 2 bases, with 9 bases between the two germline ends. The V gene's germline CDR1 is LGHNA and CDR2 YSLEER. The CDR3 nucleotides are TGCGCCAGCAGCCAAGGACACCGGGGCAATCAGCCCCAGCATTTT. Encoded protein: CASSQGHRGNQPQHF.

J is TRBJ1-2 and V is TRBV27, with D unclear. Trimming shortened V by 0 bases and J by 1 base, and 6 bases separated the two germline ends. This CDR3 has 14 amino acids. The germline V gene encodes CDR1 MNHEY and CDR2 SMNVEV (reference sequence). The CDR3 bases are TGTGCCAGCAGTTTATCATCAGTTAACTATGGCTACACCTTC. This translates into CASSLSSVNYGYTF.

This clone was counted a single time. CDR3 DNA sequence: TGTGCCAGCAGCCAAGCTGCGGGAGAGGGTGGAAATGAGCAGTTCTTC. Encoded protein: CASSQAAGEGGNEQFF. The V gene is TRBV4-2, the J gene TRBJ2-1, with 7 positions matching TRBD2. Germline assignment: CDR1 LGHNA and CDR2 YNFKEQ. V trimming: 1 base; J trimming: 7 bases; junction bases outside the gene matches: 10. The CDR3 runs to 16 residues.

V and J are TRBV10-3 and TRBJ1-2; no reliable D call. Germline values: CDR1 ENHRY, CDR2 SYGVKD. With 4 bases removed from V and 8 bases from J, the gap between germline ends came to 11 bases. The CDR3 is 12 amino acids. Here the CDR3 reads CAISVGEGGYTF. The CDR3 DNA sequence: TGTGCCATCAGTGTCGGCGAGGGCGGCTACACCTTC.

The rearrangement links TRBV7-9 to TRBJ1-5; 8 bases fit TRBD1. The CDR3 totals 15 residues. The V gene's germline CDR1 is SEHNR and CDR2 FQNEAQ (reference sequence). J was trimmed by 7 bases and V by 6 bases; bases with no gene match: 11. The DNA of the CDR3 is TGTGCCAGCAGTAGACAGGGGTCTTCTAGCCAGCCCCAGCATTTT. Encoded protein: CASSRQGSSSQPQHF.

The V and J genes are TRBV2 and TRBJ2-7; TRBD1 is a possible D gene (6 bases). The V gene lost 7 bases and the J gene lost 5 bases, with 15 bases spanning the gap. This CDR3 is built from 13 residues. CDR1 is SNHLY and CDR2 is FYNNEI in the germline V gene. The CDR3 is CASNLDRIDEQYF. CDR3 nucleotide sequence: TGTGCCAGCAATCTCGACAGGATCGACGAGCAGTACTTC.

The J gene is TRBJ2-7, the V gene TRBV5-1; 13 nucleotides agree with TRBD2. Germline CDR1 and CDR2: SGHRS and YFSETQ. This CDR3 is built from 18 residues. After removal of 3 bases from V and 0 bases from J, the junction contained 9 bases not matched to a gene. CDR3 amino acids: CASSYNGLAGVSSYEQYF. DNA of the CDR3: TGCGCCAGCAGCTATAACGGACTAGCGGGAGTTTCCTCCTACGAGCAGTACTTC.

This clone was seen a handful of times. The J gene is TRBJ2-7, the V gene TRBV7-8, with D possibly TRBD1 on 6 matching bases. The germline gives CDR1 SGHVS, CDR2 FQNEAQ. The V end lost 1 base, the J end lost 5 bases, and 9 bases lay between the germline ends. This CDR3 comprises 13 residues. The CDR3: CASSLDRENEQYF. In DNA form, the CDR3 reads TGTGCCAGCAGCTTAGACAGGGAGAACGAGCAGTACTTC.

This clone was observed a few times. J is TRBJ2-5 and V is TRBV27; tentatively, D is TRBD2 (5 bases). The CDR3 loop spans 14 amino acids. Trimming removed 2 bases at V and 4 bases at J, with 11 bases between. Germline values: CDR1 MNHEY, CDR2 SMNVEV (reference sequence). In DNA form, the CDR3 reads TGTGCCAGCAGTTTACGCAGCGGTAGAGAGACCCAGTACTTC. This encodes CASSLRSGRETQYF.